The clone carrying this T cell receptor beta chain was counted many times. This sample was taken from a study of identical twins. TCRdb redid the calling of the 5' RACE reads with MiXCR, one entry per CDR3 protein. The sample comprises a few hundred thousand distinct CDR3 sequences, 9% to 10% of which are singletons, and 7.5% to 9.5% rests with the top ten. The CDR3 contains 16 residues. V dropped 4 bases and J dropped 9; count of bases not matched to a gene: 10. CDR1 SGHDN and CDR2 FVKESK come from the germline V gene. The chain carries TRBV14 and TRBJ1-6; 9 bases map to TRBD1. The material sequenced was naive T cells sorted from blood. The TCR was taken from a woman between 45 and 65 years old in good health. The CDR3 protein is CASSRGGQGISSPLHF. The CDR3 DNA sequence: TGTGCCAGCAGCCGAGGGGGACAGGGCATAAGTTCACCCCTCCACTTT.